The following is a TCR beta chain sequence with its context. These data come from a study of blood T cell repertoires in COVID-19. The CDR3 runs 12 residues. V was shortened by 5 bases and J by 7 bases, with 10 bases between the two germline ends. Germline assignment: CDR1 SGHTA and CDR2 FQGTGA. Data came from immunoSEQ multiplex PCR; TCRdb stores just in-frame clones and leaves some out. The table records 120,000 to 150,000 clones, 65% to 90% of them present only once. The sample consisted of peripheral blood. This sequence originates from a woman in her forties or fifties in a cohort sampled during active or convalescent COVID-19. The J gene is TRBJ2-3, the V gene TRBV7-3, with a weak D call TRBD2 (6 bases). The CDR3 reads CASSQGGNTQYF. The CDR3 DNA reads TGTGCCAGCAGCCAGGGAGGAAATACGCAGTATTTT.